This TCR beta chain was identified in a study of neurological immune-mediated disorders. Points from the study as a whole: No CDR3 amino acid sequences recurred among expanded clones across subjects, suggesting private repertoires in all groups.

The cDNA was synthesized by 5'RACE incorporating 10-nucleotide random UMIs. TCRdb re-analysed the 5' RACE reads in MiXCR, keeping a single row per CDR3 protein. The profile shows some 80,000 distinct CDR3 sequences, 4.3% of them singletons. Regarding time point: longitudinal time-point 3. This clonotype was picked up many times. Antigen specificity is unknown. The CDR3 has 17 residues. V was cut by 2 bases and J by 4 bases, with 17 bases left in between. The germline CDR1 and CDR2 sequences are MNHEY and SVGAGI. Sequences were obtained from PBMCs. The chain links TRBV6-5 to TRBJ1-4; a weak D match, TRBD1 (5 bases). This TCR was sampled from an older woman with multiple sclerosis. In DNA, the CDR3 is TGTGCCAGCAGTTACGGCCAGGTGGCAGGGTATAATGAAAAACTGTTTTTT. Translated: CASSYGQVAGYNEKLFF.